Following are 15 T cell receptor beta chains from one sample sequenced in a study of Graves' ophthalmopathy and Graves' hyperthyroidism. Amplified material comprised TCR beta CDR3 regions derived from RNA transcripts. First-round RT-PCR employed HTBI primers, with a second-round multiplex PCR after it. TCRdb processed the multiplex PCR reads anew with MiXCR; each CDR3 protein has one entry. The sample contains roughly 400,000 distinct CDR3 sequences, just over 15% of which appear only once. The sample comprised peripheral blood. The receptors originated from a young woman with stable Graves' hyperthyroidism.

This sequence joins TRBV6-2 or TRBV6-3 and TRBJ1-1; no firm D call. V was clipped by 2 bases and J by 6 bases, with 7 bases between them. CDR1 and CDR2 (germline): MNHEY, SVGEGT. The CDR3 covers 12 residues. DNA of the CDR3: TGTGCCAGCAGTTACCCAGAGTCTGAAGCTTTCTTT. Translated, it gives CASSYPESEAFF.

The chain carries TRBV2 and TRBJ1-5; the D is unclear. The CDR3 runs to 12 residues. Germline CDR1 SNHLY, CDR2 FYNNEI. Trimming stripped 0 bases from V and 8 bases from J, with 5 bases between. In DNA, the CDR3 is TGTGCCAGCAGTGAAGCCGAAGAGCCCCAGCATTTT. As protein: CASSEAEEPQHF.

Turning to this clonotype: This may be a read error, as it is one base from a much larger clone. The V gene is TRBV4-1, the J gene TRBJ2-2; unclear D gene. CDR1 is MGHRA and CDR2 is YSYEKL in the germline V gene. This CDR3 is 15 amino acids long. V lost 4 bases and J lost 7, with 16 bases in between. CDR3 bases: TGCGCCAGCAGCCGCTTCCAACAGTGGGACGGGGAGCTGTTTTTT. This encodes CASSRFQQWDGELFF.

The sample holds many counts of this clonotype. The chain employs TRBV11-2 and TRBJ2-7, with D perhaps given as TRBD1 or TRBD2 (5 bases each). This CDR3 has 16 amino acids. CDR1 is SGHAT, CDR2 FQNNGV, per germline. The V and J ends lost 2 bases and 2 bases respectively, with 16 bases between them. The CDR3 loop reads CASSLMGDKFAYEQYF. The CDR3 DNA sequence: TGTGCCAGCAGCTTAATGGGGGATAAATTTGCCTACGAGCAGTACTTC.

This clonotype has a count of ten or more. The V gene is TRBV12-3 or TRBV12-4, the J gene TRBJ1-6; D gene ambiguous. The ends were cut back, 6 bases at V and 10 bases at J, with 13 bases in the middle. The CDR3 length is 13 residues. The CDR3 region is CASSLDAKSPLHF. As DNA, the CDR3 is TGTGCCAGCAGCTTGGACGCCAAATCACCCCTCCACTTT.

Ten or more counts support this clonotype. The chain joins TRBV5-6 to TRBJ2-7; D may correspond to TRBD1 or TRBD2 (5 bases each). The CDR3 contains 16 residues. With 0 bases removed from V and 3 bases from J, the gap between germline ends came to 16 bases. Germline lookup yields CDR1 SGHDT and CDR2 YYEEEE. The CDR3, as DNA: TGTGCCAGCAGCTTGGTGGGGGTTACCCGTCACTACGAGCAGTACTTC. Protein sequence: CASSLVGVTRHYEQYF. Looking up the rest from reference TRBV5-6 and TRBJ2-7 gives the full variable domain: DAGVTQSPTHLIKTRGQQVTLRCSPKSGHDTVSWYQQALGQGPQFIFQYYEEEERQRGNFPDRFSGHQFPNYSSELNVNALLLGDSALYLCASSLVGVTRHYEQYFGPGTRLTVT.

In this sample, this clonotype turned up many times. The V and J genes are TRBV12-5 and TRBJ1-1; D ambiguous. Germline-derived CDR1 and CDR2 are LGHNT and FRNRAP. The CDR3 is 12 residues long. V gave up 5 bases and J gave up 11 bases, with 15 bases separating them. CDR3 sequence: CASGIRDGWAFF. The CDR3 DNA follows: TGTGCTAGTGGTATTCGCGACGGCTGGGCTTTCTTT.

This clonotype was detected ten times or more. The chain employs TRBV20-1 and TRBJ2-7; D possibly corresponds to TRBD2 (5 bases). The CDR3 is made up of 14 amino acids. V gave up 6 bases and J gave up 0 bases, with 15 bases separating them. Per the germline V gene, CDR1 is DFQATT and CDR2 is SNEGSKA (reference sequence). The CDR3 region has the DNA TGCAGTGCGCTTTGGCGGGCGAGCTCCTACGAGCAGTACTTC. Protein: CSALWRASSYEQYF.

This clonotype has ten or more counts. This chain uses TRBV29-1 with TRBJ2-5, with D maybe TRBD2 (6 bases). CDR1 is SQVTM and CDR2 is ANQGSEA in the germline V gene. The CDR3 totals 13 residues. Trimming cost V 7 bases and J 5 bases, with 17 bases left between them. CDR3 nucleotides: TGCAGCGCGGACAACCCGGCGGGGGAGACCCAGTACTTC. Translation gives CSADNPAGETQYF.

This clonotype has just a few counts. One end of the junction is discordant with germline, which a read error may explain. The chain combines TRBV5-1 with TRBJ1-3, with D maybe TRBD1 (5 bases). CDR1 is SGHRS and CDR2 is YFSETQ in the germline V gene. This CDR3 is 14 amino acids long. CDR3 bases: TGCGCCAACAGCTTCGGGGCGCCCGGAGACACCATATATTTT. Translated: CANSFGAPGDTIYF.

This clonotype was recorded at least ten times. With a much larger clone just one base away, this may be a read error. The chain is built from TRBV2 and TRBJ2-5, with TRBD2 as a possible D gene (6 bases). CDR1 is SNHLY, CDR2 FYNNEI, per germline. This CDR3 has 12 amino acids. CDR3 residues: CASTRDSEIQYF. The CDR3 nucleotides read TGTGCCAGCACTCGGGACTCGGAGATCCAGTACTTC.

This clonotype has ten or more counts. The rearrangement uses TRBV2 and TRBJ2-5, with TRBD1 matching over 9 bases. Losses at the gene ends were 7 bases for V and 5 bases for J; bases not matched to a gene: 11. Germline lookup yields CDR1 SNHLY and CDR2 FYNNEI. This CDR3 region has 15 residues. CDR3 amino acids: CASIRDRESGETQYF. The CDR3 DNA sequence: TGTGCCAGCATCCGGGACAGGGAGAGCGGTGAGACCCAGTACTTC.

The gene calls are TRBV11-3 and TRBJ2-7; perhaps TRBD1 as D (6 bases). Germline values: CDR1 SGHNT, CDR2 YENEEA. V lost 5 bases to trimming and J lost 2 bases, with 16 bases between them. This CDR3 has 15 amino acids. In DNA, the CDR3 is TGTGCCAGCAGCCATCCAGGACAGCCGCCCTACGAGCAGTACTTC. It specifies CASSHPGQPPYEQYF. The full variable domain, its missing parts supplied by reference TRBV11-3 and TRBJ2-7, is EAGVVQSPRYKIIEKKQPVAFWCNPISGHNTLYWYLQNLGQGPELLIRYENEEAVDDSQLPKDRFSAERLKGVDSTLKIQPAELGDSAVYLCASSHPGQPPYEQYFGPGTRLTVT.

This clonotype was found many times. The CDR3 DNA sequence: TGTGCCAGCAGCCCTTCCGGGACAGATTTCTACGAGCAGTACTTC. Translation: CASSPSGTDFYEQYF. V and J are TRBV6-2 or TRBV6-3 and TRBJ2-7; 7 bases agree with TRBD1. The CDR3 runs 15 residues. Per germline, CDR1 MNHEY and CDR2 SVGEGT. Trimming took 6 bases from V and 3 from J; bases not matched to a gene: 11.

This clonotype appeared a few times. This chain joins TRBV6-1 and TRBJ2-5; 7 bases line up with TRBD1. Germline lookup yields CDR1 MNHNS and CDR2 SASEGT. The junction had 4 bases not matched to a gene; V was cut back by 2 bases and J by 1 base. The CDR3 consists of 15 residues. The DNA of the CDR3 is TGTGCCAGCAGTGAACCGGGACAGACCCAAGAGACCCAGTACTTC. It codes for CASSEPGQTQETQYF.